Each of the 6 T cell receptor beta chains below was sequenced from the same sample in a study of cytomegalovirus exposure and HLA in healthy donors. PCR used 60 Vbeta primers and 13 Jbeta primers. The table came from immunoSEQ multiplex PCR; TCRdb's copy has only in-frame clones and leaves some out. In all, the sample yields about 200,000 clones. The sequenced sample was PBMCs. The receptors here all came from a girl aged 2 to 10 in good health and CMV-seropositive.

This chain uses TRBV27 with TRBJ2-7; possibly TRBD2 for D (5 bases). Germline CDR1 MNHEY, CDR2 SMNVEV (reference sequence). The germline V and J ends were trimmed by 6 bases and 5 bases, with 11 bases remaining between them. CDR3 size: 12 residues. The CDR3, as DNA: TGTGCCAGCAGCCGGAGAGGGCACGAGCAGTACTTC. Protein sequence: CASSRRGHEQYF.

The V and J genes are TRBV5-1 and TRBJ1-1; D might be TRBD1 (6 bases). CDR1 is SGHRS and CDR2 is YFSETQ in the germline V gene. Trimming left V 3 bases short and J 6 bases short, with 9 bases between. The CDR3 is 12 amino acids. The CDR3 DNA sequence: TGCGCCAGCAGCTACGGACAGTCTGAAGCTTTCTTT. Encoded protein: CASSYGQSEAFF.

This chain joins TRBV19 and TRBJ1-1; no definite D call. This CDR3 has 14 amino acids. CDR1 is LNHDA and CDR2 is SQIVND in the germline V gene (reference sequence). Between the trimmed V and J ends, which lost 4 bases and 1 base, there was a span of 10 bases. CDR3 loop: CASSTSGTNTEAFF. The CDR3 DNA follows: TGTGCCAGTAGTACTAGTGGAACGAACACTGAAGCTTTCTTT.

This sequence joins TRBV28 and TRBJ1-1, with D hard to call. CDR1 is MDHEN, CDR2 SYDVKM, per germline. V lost 4 bases to trimming and J lost 5 bases, with 5 bases between them. The CDR3 consists of 11 residues. CDR3 coding DNA: TGTGCCAGCAGTTATGAGACTGAAGCTTTCTTT. Its protein product is CASSYETEAFF.

This chain joins TRBV27 and TRBJ2-2; tentatively, D is TRBD2 (6 bases). Germline CDR1 MNHEY, CDR2 SMNVEV (reference sequence). This CDR3 spans 18 amino acids. V shed 5 bases and J shed 5 bases, with 24 bases lying between them. In DNA, the CDR3 is TGTGCCAGCAGTGGACCCACCTTAGCGGACCCGTGGACCGGGGAGCTGTTTTTT. This codes for CASSGPTLADPWTGELFF.

The chain links TRBV2 to TRBJ1-1; D not resolved. The CDR3 extends over 14 amino acids. The germline V gene has CDR1 SNHLY and CDR2 FYNNEI. Trimming took 1 base from V and 3 from J, leaving 9 bases between them. CDR3 region: CASSEGVVHTEAFF. The CDR3 DNA is TGTGCCAGCAGTGAAGGAGTGGTTCACACTGAAGCTTTCTTT. The full variable domain, completed using reference TRBV2 and TRBJ1-1, is EPEVTQTPSHQVTQMGQEVILRCVPISNHLYFYWYRQILGQKVEFLVSFYNNEISEKSEIFDDQFSVERPDGSNFTLKIRSTKLEDSAMYFCASSEGVVHTEAFFGQGTRLTVV.